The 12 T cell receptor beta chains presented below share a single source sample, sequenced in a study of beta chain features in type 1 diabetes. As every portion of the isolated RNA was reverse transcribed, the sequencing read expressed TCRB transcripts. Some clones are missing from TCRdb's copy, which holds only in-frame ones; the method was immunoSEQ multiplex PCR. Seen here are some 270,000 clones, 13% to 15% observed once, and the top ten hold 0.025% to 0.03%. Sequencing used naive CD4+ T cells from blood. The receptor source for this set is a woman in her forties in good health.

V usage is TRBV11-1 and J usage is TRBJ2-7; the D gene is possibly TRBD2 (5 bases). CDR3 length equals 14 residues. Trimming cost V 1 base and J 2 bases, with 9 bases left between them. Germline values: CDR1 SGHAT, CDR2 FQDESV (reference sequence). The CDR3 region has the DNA TGTGCCAGCAGCTTAGAAGGGAGAACCTACGAGCAGTACTTC. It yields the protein CASSLEGRTYEQYF.

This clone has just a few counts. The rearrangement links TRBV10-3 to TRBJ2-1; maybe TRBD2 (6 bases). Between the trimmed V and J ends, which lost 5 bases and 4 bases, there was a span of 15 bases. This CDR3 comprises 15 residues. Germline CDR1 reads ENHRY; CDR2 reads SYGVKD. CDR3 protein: CAISQDRGTYNEQFF. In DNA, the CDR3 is TGTGCCATCAGTCAAGACCGCGGGACTTACAATGAGCAGTTCTTC.

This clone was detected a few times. In DNA, the CDR3 is TGTGCCAGCAGCGTAGTAAATCTTGGCTACACCTTC. Protein: CASSVVNLGYTF. This sequence joins TRBV9 and TRBJ1-2; D uncertain. The length of the CDR3 is 12 residues. Between the trimmed V and J ends, which lost 0 bases and 7 bases, there was a span of 7 bases. Germline V CDR1 and CDR2: SGDLS, YYNGEE.

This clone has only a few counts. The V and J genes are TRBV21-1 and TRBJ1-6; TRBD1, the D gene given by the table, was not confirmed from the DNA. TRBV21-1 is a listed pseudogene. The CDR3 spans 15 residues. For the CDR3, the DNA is TGTGCCAGCCTTTTTGGCCCCCCAGGGAATTCACCCCTCCACTTT. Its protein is CASLFGPPGNSPLHF.

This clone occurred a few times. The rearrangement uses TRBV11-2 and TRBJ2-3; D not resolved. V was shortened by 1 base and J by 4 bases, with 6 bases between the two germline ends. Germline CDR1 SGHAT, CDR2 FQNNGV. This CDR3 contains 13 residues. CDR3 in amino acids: CASSLAPSDTQYF. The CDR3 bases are TGTGCCAGCAGCTTAGCCCCGTCAGATACGCAGTATTTT.

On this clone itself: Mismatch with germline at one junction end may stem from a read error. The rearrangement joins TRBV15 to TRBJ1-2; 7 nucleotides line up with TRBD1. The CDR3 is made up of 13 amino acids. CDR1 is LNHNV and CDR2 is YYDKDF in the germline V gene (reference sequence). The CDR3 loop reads CATSRHTGTAESF. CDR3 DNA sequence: TGTGCCACCAGCAGACACACCGGGACAGCCGAATCCTTC. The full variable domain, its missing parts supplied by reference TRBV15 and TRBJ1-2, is DAMVIQNPRYQVTQFGKPVTLSCSQTLNHNVMYWYQQKSSQAPKLLFHYYDKDFNNEADTPDNFQSRRPNTSFCFLDIRSPGLGDTAMYLCATSRHTGTAESFGSGTRLTVV.

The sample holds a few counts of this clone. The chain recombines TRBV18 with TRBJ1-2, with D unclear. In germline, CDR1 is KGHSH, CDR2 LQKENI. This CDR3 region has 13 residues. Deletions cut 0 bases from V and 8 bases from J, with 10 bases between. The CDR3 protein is CASSPPLGSGYTF. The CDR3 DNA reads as TGTGCCAGCTCACCACCGTTGGGGAGCGGCTACACCTTC. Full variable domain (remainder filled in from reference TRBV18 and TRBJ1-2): NAGVMQNPRHLVRRRGQEARLRCSPMKGHSHVYWYRQLPEEGLKFMVYLQKENIIDESGMPKERFSAEFPKEGPSILRIQQVVRGDSAAYFCASSPPLGSGYTFGSGTRLTVV.

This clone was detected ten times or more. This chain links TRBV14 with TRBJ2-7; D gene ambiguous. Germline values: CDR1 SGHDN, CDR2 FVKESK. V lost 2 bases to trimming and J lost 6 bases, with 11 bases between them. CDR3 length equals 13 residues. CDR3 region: CASSQWAFGEQYF. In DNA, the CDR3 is TGTGCCAGCAGCCAATGGGCGTTTGGCGAGCAGTACTTC. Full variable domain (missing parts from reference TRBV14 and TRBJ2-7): EAGVTQFPSHSVIEKGQTVTLRCDPISGHDNLYWYRRVMGKEIKFLLHFVKESKQDESGMPNNRFLAERTGGTYSTLKVQPAELEDSGVYFCASSQWAFGEQYFGPGTRLTVT.

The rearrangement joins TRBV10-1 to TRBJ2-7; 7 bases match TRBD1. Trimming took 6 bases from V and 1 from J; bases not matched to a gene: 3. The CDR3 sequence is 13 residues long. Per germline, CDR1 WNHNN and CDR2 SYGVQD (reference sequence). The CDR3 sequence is CASRMTGSYEQYF. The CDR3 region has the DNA TGCGCCAGCAGAATGACAGGGTCCTACGAGCAGTACTTC.

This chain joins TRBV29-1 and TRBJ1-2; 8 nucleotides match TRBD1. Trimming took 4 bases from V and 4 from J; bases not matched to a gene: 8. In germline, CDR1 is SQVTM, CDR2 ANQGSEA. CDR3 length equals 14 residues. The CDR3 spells CSVASGQGVYGYTF. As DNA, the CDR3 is TGCAGCGTTGCCTCCGGACAGGGAGTCTATGGCTACACCTTC.

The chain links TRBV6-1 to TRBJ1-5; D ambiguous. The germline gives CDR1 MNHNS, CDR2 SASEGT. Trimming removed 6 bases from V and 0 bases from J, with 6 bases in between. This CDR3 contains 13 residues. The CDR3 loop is CASRRNSNQPQHF. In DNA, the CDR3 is TGTGCCAGCAGGAGGAATAGCAATCAGCCCCAGCATTTT.

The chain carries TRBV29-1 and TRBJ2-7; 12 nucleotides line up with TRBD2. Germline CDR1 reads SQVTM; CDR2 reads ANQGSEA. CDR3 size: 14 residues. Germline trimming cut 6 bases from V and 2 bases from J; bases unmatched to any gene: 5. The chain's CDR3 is CSVTLAGGPYEQYF. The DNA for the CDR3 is TGCAGCGTAACACTAGCGGGGGGACCCTACGAGCAGTACTTC.